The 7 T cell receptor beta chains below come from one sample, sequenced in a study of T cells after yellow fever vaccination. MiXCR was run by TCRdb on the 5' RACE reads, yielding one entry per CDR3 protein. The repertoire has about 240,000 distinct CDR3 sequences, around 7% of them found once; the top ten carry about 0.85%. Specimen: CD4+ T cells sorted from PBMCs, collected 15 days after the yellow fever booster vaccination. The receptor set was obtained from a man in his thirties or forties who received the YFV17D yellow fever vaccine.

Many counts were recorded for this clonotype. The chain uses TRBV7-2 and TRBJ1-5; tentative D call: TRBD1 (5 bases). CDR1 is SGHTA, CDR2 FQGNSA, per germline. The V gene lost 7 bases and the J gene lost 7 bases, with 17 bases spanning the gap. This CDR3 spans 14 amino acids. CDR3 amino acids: CASTPDQGYQPQHF. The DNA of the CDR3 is TGTGCCAGCACCCCAGACCAGGGTTACCAGCCCCAGCATTTT.

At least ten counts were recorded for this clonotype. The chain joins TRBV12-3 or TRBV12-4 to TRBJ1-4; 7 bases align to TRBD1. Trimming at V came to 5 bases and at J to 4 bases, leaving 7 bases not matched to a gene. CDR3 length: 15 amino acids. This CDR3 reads CASSRRDSLNEKLFF. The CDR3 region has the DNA TGTGCCAGCAGTCGTAGGGACAGCCTTAATGAAAAACTGTTTTTT.

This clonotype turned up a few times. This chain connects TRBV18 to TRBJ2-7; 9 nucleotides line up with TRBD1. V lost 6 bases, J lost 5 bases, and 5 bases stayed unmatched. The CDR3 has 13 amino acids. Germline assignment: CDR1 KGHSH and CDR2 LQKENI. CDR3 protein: CASSRTGDHEQYF. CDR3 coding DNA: TGTGCCAGCTCGCGGACAGGGGATCACGAGCAGTACTTC.

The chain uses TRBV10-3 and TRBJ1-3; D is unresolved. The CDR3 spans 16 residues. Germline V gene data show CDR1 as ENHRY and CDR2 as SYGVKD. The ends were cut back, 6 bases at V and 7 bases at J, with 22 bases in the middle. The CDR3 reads CAIRPPANGQGNTIYF. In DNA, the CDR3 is TGTGCCATCAGACCTCCAGCAAACGGTCAAGGGAACACCATATATTTT.

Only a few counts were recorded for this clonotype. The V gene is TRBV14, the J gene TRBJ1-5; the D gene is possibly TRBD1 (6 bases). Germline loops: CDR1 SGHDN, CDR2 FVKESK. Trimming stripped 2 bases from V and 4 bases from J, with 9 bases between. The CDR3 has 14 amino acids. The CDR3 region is CASSQFRGNQPQHF. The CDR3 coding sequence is TGTGCCAGCAGCCAATTCAGGGGTAATCAGCCCCAGCATTTT.

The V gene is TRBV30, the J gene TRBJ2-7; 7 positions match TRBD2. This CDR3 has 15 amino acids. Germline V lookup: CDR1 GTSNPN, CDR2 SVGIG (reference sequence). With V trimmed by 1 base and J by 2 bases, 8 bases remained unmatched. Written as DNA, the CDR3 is TGTGCCTGGAGTGGCCGGGACTATCCCCCCTACGAGCAGTACTTC. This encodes CAWSGRDYPPYEQYF. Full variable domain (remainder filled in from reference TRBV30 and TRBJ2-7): SQTIHQWPATLVQPVGSPLSLECTVEGTSNPNLYWYRQAAGRGLQLLFYSVGIGQISSEVPQNLSASRPQDRQFILSSKKLLLSDSGFYLCAWSGRDYPPYEQYFGPGTRLTVT.

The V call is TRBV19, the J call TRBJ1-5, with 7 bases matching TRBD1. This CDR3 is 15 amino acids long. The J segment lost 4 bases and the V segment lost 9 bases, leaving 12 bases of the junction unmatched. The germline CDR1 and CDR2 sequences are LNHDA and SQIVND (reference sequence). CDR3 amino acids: CASPFEDRENQPQHF. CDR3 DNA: TGTGCCAGCCCGTTCGAAGACAGGGAGAATCAGCCCCAGCATTTT.